These 2 T cell receptor beta chains share one sample of origin, sequenced in a study of blood T cell repertoires in COVID-19. Only in-frame clones appear in the TCRdb table, and some are missing; sequencing was by immunoSEQ multiplex PCR. The table includes under 250,000 clones, 70% to 90% detected once. The sequenced sample consisted of peripheral blood. These receptor sequences come from a man between 18 and 35 years old with active or convalescent COVID-19.

V gene TRBV28 combines with J gene TRBJ1-3; D is unresolved. The germline V gene has CDR1 MDHEN and CDR2 SYDVKM. The CDR3 runs to 14 residues. Trimming stripped 7 bases from V and 3 bases from J, with 13 bases between. CDR3 loop: CASNKAGIGNTIYF. For the CDR3, the DNA is TGTGCCAGCAATAAGGCGGGTATTGGAAACACCATATATTTT.

This chain links TRBV15 with TRBJ1-3, with D possibly TRBD1 on 5 matching bases. Germline lookup yields CDR1 LNHNV and CDR2 YYDKDF (reference sequence). The CDR3 loop spans 16 amino acids. Deletions cut 1 base from V and 0 bases from J, with 10 bases between. The CDR3 loop reads CATSRVGGSSGNTIYF. As DNA, the CDR3 is TGTGCCACCAGCAGAGTTGGGGGGTCCTCTGGAAACACCATATATTTT.